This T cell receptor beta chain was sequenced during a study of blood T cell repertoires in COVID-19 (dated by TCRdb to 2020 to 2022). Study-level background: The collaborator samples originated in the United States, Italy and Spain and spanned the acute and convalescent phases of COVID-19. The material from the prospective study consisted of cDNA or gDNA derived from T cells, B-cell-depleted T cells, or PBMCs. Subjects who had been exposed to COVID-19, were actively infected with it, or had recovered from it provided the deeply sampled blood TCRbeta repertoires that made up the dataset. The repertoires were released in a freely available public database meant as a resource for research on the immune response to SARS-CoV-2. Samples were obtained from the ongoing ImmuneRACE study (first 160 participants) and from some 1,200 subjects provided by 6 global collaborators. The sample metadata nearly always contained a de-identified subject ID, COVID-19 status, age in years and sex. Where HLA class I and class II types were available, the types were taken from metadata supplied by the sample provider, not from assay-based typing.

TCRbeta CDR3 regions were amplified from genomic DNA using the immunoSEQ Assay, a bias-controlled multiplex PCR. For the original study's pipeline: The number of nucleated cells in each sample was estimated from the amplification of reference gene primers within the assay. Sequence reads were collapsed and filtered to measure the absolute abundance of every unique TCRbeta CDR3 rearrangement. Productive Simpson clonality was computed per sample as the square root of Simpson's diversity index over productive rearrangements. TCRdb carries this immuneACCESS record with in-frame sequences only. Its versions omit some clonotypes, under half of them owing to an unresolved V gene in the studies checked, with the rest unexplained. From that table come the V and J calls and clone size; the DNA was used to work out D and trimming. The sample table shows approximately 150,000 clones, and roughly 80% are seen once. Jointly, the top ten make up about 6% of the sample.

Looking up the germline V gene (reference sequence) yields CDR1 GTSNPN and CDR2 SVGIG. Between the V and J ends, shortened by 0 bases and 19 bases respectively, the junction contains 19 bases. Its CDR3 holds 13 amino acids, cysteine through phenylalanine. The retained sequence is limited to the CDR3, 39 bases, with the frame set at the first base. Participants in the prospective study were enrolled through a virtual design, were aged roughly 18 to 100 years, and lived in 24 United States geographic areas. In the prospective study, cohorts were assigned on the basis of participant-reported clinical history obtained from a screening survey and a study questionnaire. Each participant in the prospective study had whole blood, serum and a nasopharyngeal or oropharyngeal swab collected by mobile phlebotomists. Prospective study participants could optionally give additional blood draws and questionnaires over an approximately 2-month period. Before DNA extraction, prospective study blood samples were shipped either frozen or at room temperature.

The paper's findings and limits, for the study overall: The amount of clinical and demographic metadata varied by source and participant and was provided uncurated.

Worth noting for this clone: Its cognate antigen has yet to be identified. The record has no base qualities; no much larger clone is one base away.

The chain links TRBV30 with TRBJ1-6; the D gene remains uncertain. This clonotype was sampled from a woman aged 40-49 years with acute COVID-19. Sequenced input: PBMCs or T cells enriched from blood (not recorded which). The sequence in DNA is TGTGCCTGGAGTGTCAATTCGGAGGCGATCCGGCACTTT. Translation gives CAWSVNSEAIRHF.